The T cell receptor beta chain described here comes from a study of OX40 agonist ivuxolimab in advanced cancers. Study background: Patients were treated with intravenous ivuxolimab, dosed at 0.01 to 10 mg/kg and infused every 2 weeks. Around 40% of patients had received prior checkpoint inhibitor therapy.

Clones were sequenced by immunoSEQ multiplex PCR, and TCRdb holds only the in-frame ones, with some missing. The data contain about 99,000 clones, approximately 94% of them singletons. The CDR3 loop spans 15 amino acids. This clone turned up a few times. Autoimmune disease history or systemic immunosuppression disqualified patients. Baseline, cycle 4 day 1, and cycle 7 day 1 were the blood sampling points. This TCR was recovered from an adult with an advanced solid tumor such as melanoma, head and neck, liver or kidney cancer. The chain is built from TRBV21-1 and TRBJ1-2. TRBV21-1 is an annotated pseudogene. The specimen comprised CD4+ or CD8+ T cells sorted from blood, sampled in a trial of the OX40 agonist ivuxolimab. Here the CDR3 DNA reads TGTGCCAGCAGCACCAAGAGGGATTACCACTATGGCTACACCTTC. Translation gives CASSTKRDYHYGYTF.